This note documents a single T cell receptor (beta chain) sequence. Its antigen remains unidentified. Sample treatment: over 15 received Ad26.COV2.S at low or high dose, single or two shots; roughly five received placebo; per-sample allocation not given. Day 63 after the first injection of vaccine or placebo was the sampling time. An Ad26 vector expressing Wuhan-strain SARS-CoV-2 spike served as the vaccine. Profiling relied on immunoSEQ multiplex PCR, and the TCRdb table lists in-frame clones only, not all of them. The table has roughly 700,000 clones, around 90% seen once. This CDR3 has 17 residues. The trim removed 5 bases at V and 0 bases at J, leaving 7 bases unmatched. Germline CDR1 and CDR2: SGHAT and FQNNGV. The record originates from a study of Ad26.COV2.S vaccination and SARS-CoV-2 variants. Study background: Administration of Ad26.COV2.S was intramuscular, either once or twice 56 days apart.

Broader study findings: Placebo recipients and vaccine recipients were similar in non-spike TCR breadth. Placebo recipients had lower spike-specific TCR breadth than vaccine recipients.

The specimen comprised peripheral blood, sampled in a trial of Ad26.COV2.S vaccine versus placebo. The chain joins TRBV11-2 to TRBJ2-2; 9 nucleotides agree with TRBD1. This TCR was recovered from a person between 18 and 65 years old who received the Ad26.COV2.S COVID-19 vaccine or a placebo. The CDR3 sequence: CASSRDREGANTGELFF. DNA for the CDR3: TGTGCCAGCAGCCGGGACAGGGAGGGGGCGAACACCGGGGAGCTGTTTTTT.